The 22 T cell receptor beta chains below come from one sample, sequenced in a study of cytomegalovirus exposure and HLA in healthy donors. Primers for the PCR totalled 60 Vbeta and 13 Jbeta. Method: immunoSEQ multiplex PCR; TCRdb's copy keeps in-frame clones and lacks some. The table lists around 140,000 clones, 60% to 85% of them singletons, with about 1.7% in the top ten. Sequencing used PBMCs. Source of these receptors: a female donor in good health and CMV-seropositive.

This chain uses TRBV7-2 with TRBJ2-7; tentative D call: TRBD2 (6 bases). V was clipped by 5 bases and J by 7 bases, with 18 bases between them. The CDR3 totals 14 residues. Per germline, CDR1 SGHTA and CDR2 FQGNSA. The CDR3 here is CASSTGGTVREQYF. For the CDR3, the DNA is TGTGCCAGCAGCACCGGGGGTACAGTTAGGGAGCAGTACTTC. The full variable domain, rest sourced from reference TRBV7-2 and TRBJ2-7, is GAGVSQSPSNKVTEKGKDVELRCDPISGHTALYWYRQSLGQGLEFLIYFQGNSAPDKSGLPSDRFSAERTGGSVSTLTIQRTQQEDSAVYLCASSTGGTVREQYFGPGTRLTVT.

This chain connects TRBV6-1 to TRBJ1-3; D unresolved. This CDR3 comprises 14 residues. Trimming took 8 bases from V and 8 from J, leaving 19 bases between them. The germline V gene encodes CDR1 MNHNS and CDR2 SASEGT. Here the CDR3 reads CASLPRLPADTIYF. The CDR3 nucleotides read TGTGCCAGCCTGCCCAGGCTCCCTGCAGACACCATATATTTT.

The chain uses TRBV11-2 and TRBJ1-2; 7 positions match TRBD1. Per germline, CDR1 SGHAT and CDR2 FQNNGV. Trimming cost V 6 bases and J 2 bases; bases outside gene matches: 3. The CDR3 contains 13 residues. The CDR3 DNA follows: TGTGCCAGCAGTATGACAGGGAACTATGGCTACACCTTC. Translating it yields CASSMTGNYGYTF.

This clone has just a few counts. This chain joins TRBV6-1 and TRBJ2-1; possibly TRBD2 for D (6 bases). CDR1 is MNHNS and CDR2 is SASEGT in the germline V gene. Trimming shortened V by 2 bases and J by 7 bases, and 15 bases separated the two germline ends. The CDR3 is made up of 15 amino acids. The CDR3 here is CASSERIGSGNEQFF. DNA for the CDR3: TGTGCCAGCAGTGAACGAATCGGGAGTGGAAATGAGCAGTTCTTC.

This chain links TRBV19 with TRBJ1-3, with a possible D match to TRBD1 (5 bases). The germline V and J ends were trimmed by 7 bases and 4 bases, with 14 bases remaining between them. There are 14 residues in the CDR3. The V gene's germline CDR1 is LNHDA and CDR2 SQIVND (reference sequence). CDR3 loop: CASKGRGYGNTIYF. The CDR3 DNA reads TGTGCCAGTAAGGGACGGGGGTACGGAAACACCATATATTTT.

The table lists this clone with a few counts. The chain carries TRBV2 and TRBJ1-4, with TRBD1 matching 7 bases. Germline CDR1 is SNHLY and CDR2 is FYNNEI. CDR3 size: 15 residues. The J segment lost 8 bases and the V segment lost 6 bases, leaving 12 bases of the junction unmatched. The CDR3 DNA reads as TGTGCCAGCAGCGAAACTACAGGGGCGGACGAAAAACTGTTTTTT. Its translation is CASSETTGADEKLFF.

About this clone: A clone one base away is much larger, so this may be a read error. V is TRBV6-6 and J is TRBJ2-7; D is unclear. Trimming pared 5 bases from V and 2 bases from J, leaving 4 bases between. Germline loops: CDR1 MNHNY, CDR2 SVGAGI (reference sequence). This CDR3 region has 11 residues. For the CDR3, the DNA is TGTGCCAGCAGTGACACCTACGAGCAGTACTTC. Translating it yields CASSDTYEQYF.

The rearrangement links TRBV19 to TRBJ1-2, with 9 bases aligning to TRBD1. CDR3 length: 16 amino acids. Germline trimming cut 3 bases from V and 5 bases from J; bases unmatched to any gene: 10. The V gene's germline CDR1 is LNHDA and CDR2 SQIVND (reference sequence). The CDR3 here is CASSMSRDRDRYGYTF. CDR3 nucleotides: TGTGCCAGTAGTATGTCCCGGGACAGGGACAGGTATGGCTACACCTTC.

This chain connects TRBV7-9 to TRBJ2-5; D is unclear. Germline V gene sequence: CDR1 SEHNR, CDR2 FQNEAQ (reference sequence). Trimming cost V 3 bases and J 3 bases, with 11 bases left between them. The CDR3 sequence is 14 residues long. The DNA of the CDR3 is TGTGCCAGCAGCTTCCCCCCCCAGGAAGAGACCCAGTACTTC. This codes for CASSFPPQEETQYF.

CDR3 residues: CASSASGSDQPQHF. CDR3 DNA: TGTGCCAGCAGCGCGTCCGGTTCGGATCAGCCCCAGCATTTT. The chain combines TRBV11-2 with TRBJ1-5; no clear D gene. Germline V gives CDR1 SGHAT, CDR2 FQNNGV. This CDR3 comprises 14 residues. V was pared by 5 bases and J by 5 bases, with 13 bases between.

The V and J genes are TRBV6-1 and TRBJ1-3; D possibly corresponds to TRBD1 (6 bases). V shed 7 bases and J shed 0 bases, with 10 bases lying between them. The V gene's germline CDR1 is MNHNS and CDR2 SASEGT. This CDR3 is built from 14 residues. As DNA, the CDR3 is TGTGCCAGCACGCCAGGGGCCTCTGGAAACACCATATATTTT. It encodes CASTPGASGNTIYF.

This rearrangement joins TRBV28 to TRBJ2-2; 8 nucleotides match TRBD1. CDR1 and CDR2 from the germline V gene are MDHEN and SYDVKM. V dropped 10 bases and J dropped 2; count of bases not matched to a gene: 6. CDR3 size: 14 residues. The CDR3 here is CATSGGVNTGELFF. As DNA, the CDR3 is TGTGCCACCTCAGGGGGCGTTAACACCGGGGAGCTGTTTTTT.

The chain combines TRBV11-2 with TRBJ2-1; 10 bases line up with TRBD1. CDR3 length equals 16 residues. After removal of 6 bases from V and 9 bases from J, the junction contained 14 bases not matched to a gene. CDR1 and CDR2 (germline): SGHAT, FQNNGV. The CDR3 DNA is TGTGCCAGCAGATATACGGCGGGACAGGGGAGTGGTGAGCAGTTCTTC. This encodes CASRYTAGQGSGEQFF. Drawing the rest from reference TRBV11-2 and TRBJ2-1, the complete variable domain is EAGVAQSPRYKIIEKRQSVAFWCNPISGHATLYWYQQILGQGPKLLIQFQNNGVVDDSQLPKDRFSAERLKGVDSTLKIQPAKLEDSAVYLCASRYTAGQGSGEQFFGPGTRLTVL.

The chain uses TRBV6-4 and TRBJ2-1; D not certain. Trimming removed 2 bases at V and 3 bases at J, with 5 bases between. The CDR3 covers 13 residues. Per the germline V gene, CDR1 is MRHNA and CDR2 is SNTAGT. The CDR3 loop reads CASSDESYNEQFF. The CDR3 coding sequence is TGTGCCAGCAGTGACGAGAGCTACAATGAGCAGTTCTTC.

The chain has TRBV19 and TRBJ2-1; the D gene is possibly TRBD2 (6 bases). Germline values: CDR1 LNHDA, CDR2 SQIVND (reference sequence). This CDR3 has 14 residues. Trimming left V 6 bases short and J 10 bases short, with 19 bases between. In DNA, the CDR3 is TGTGCCAGTAGGACGGGGGAGCGGCGGGGAGAGCAGTTCTTC. Encoded protein: CASRTGERRGEQFF. Complete variable domain (other parts from reference TRBV19 and TRBJ2-1): DGGITQSPKYLFRKEGQNVTLSCEQNLNHDAMYWYRQDPGQGLRLIYYSQIVNDFQKGDIAEGYSVSREKKESFPLTVTSAQKNPTAFYLCASRTGERRGEQFFGPGTRLTVL.

This clone has a handful of counts. The rearrangement uses TRBV19 and TRBJ1-1; D is possibly TRBD1 (5 bases). The germline CDR1 and CDR2 sequences are LNHDA and SQIVND (reference sequence). V was pared by 11 bases and J by 6 bases, with 16 bases between. The CDR3 is made up of 12 amino acids. The CDR3 loop is CASRGDRAEAFF. For the CDR3, the DNA is TGTGCCTCTAGGGGTGATCGGGCTGAAGCTTTCTTT.

As for this clone: The germline gene is not matched at one end of the junction; a read error may be the cause. The V gene is TRBV7-9, the J gene TRBJ1-3, with D uncertain. CDR1 and CDR2 (germline): SEHNR, FQNEAQ (reference sequence). The length of the CDR3 is 15 residues. In DNA form, the CDR3 reads TGTTCCAGCTCTCCCCGTCGAGGCTCTGGAAACACCATATATTTT. It is translated as CSSSPRRGSGNTIYF.

The chain has TRBV19 and TRBJ2-7, with 8 bases aligning to TRBD2. The germline V gene has CDR1 LNHDA and CDR2 SQIVND (reference sequence). CDR3 size: 15 residues. The junction had 8 bases not matched to a gene; V was cut back by 7 bases and J by 0 bases. CDR3 bases: TGTGCCAGTAAGGATAGGAGCGGGAGCTCCTACGAGCAGTACTTC. Translating gives CASKDRSGSSYEQYF.

This clone appeared a few times. The CDR3 region has the DNA TGCGCCAGCAGCCCTCGACTAGCGGGGTTCACAGATACGCAGTATTTT. Amino acids: CASSPRLAGFTDTQYF. This chain links TRBV5-1 with TRBJ2-3, with 11 bases that match TRBD2. The germline CDR1 and CDR2 sequences are SGHRS and YFSETQ. The CDR3 is made up of 16 amino acids. V gave up 4 bases and J gave up 2 bases; unmatched junction bases: 6.

This clone was counted a few times. V is TRBV11-3 and J is TRBJ2-5, with 10 nucleotides matching TRBD2. Looked up from germline, CDR1 is SGHNT and CDR2 is YENEEA. The CDR3 loop spans 18 amino acids. Losses at the gene ends were 0 bases for V and 5 bases for J; bases not matched to a gene: 12. The CDR3 DNA reads as TGTGCCAGCAGCTTAGAGAGAGGCAGCGGGAGGGCCGCGGAGACCCAGTACTTC. This codes for CASSLERGSGRAAETQYF.

This clone was seen once. The J gene is TRBJ1-4, the V gene TRBV4-1, with 7 positions matching TRBD1. With 4 bases clipped from V and 6 bases from J, the junction kept 8 bases outside the gene matches. The length of the CDR3 is 15 residues. CDR1 and CDR2 from the germline V gene are MGHRA and YSYEKL. The CDR3 reads CASSLGGTDDEKLFF. CDR3 coding DNA: TGCGCCAGCAGCCTCGGCGGGACAGACGATGAAAAACTGTTTTTT.

Only a few counts were recorded for this clone. The gene calls are TRBV2 and TRBJ2-2; tentative D call: TRBD2 (6 bases). Germline V gives CDR1 SNHLY, CDR2 FYNNEI. The V end was cut by 6 bases, the J end by 6 bases, with 14 bases between. The CDR3 contains 14 residues. CDR3 sequence (DNA): TGTGCCAGCAGGGAGGGACTGCCTGCCGGGGAGCTGTTTTTT. The encoded protein is CASREGLPAGELFF.